A single sample gave rise to the 4 T cell receptor beta chains below, sequenced in a study of blood T cell repertoires in COVID-19. Sequenced by immunoSEQ multiplex PCR; TCRdb stores in-frame clones only, minus some. The profile shows 280,000 or so clones, about nine tenths of them singletons. Sequencing was performed on PBMCs or T cells enriched from blood (not recorded which). The receptors come from a woman aged 45-65 years who had been exposed to COVID-19.

The chain has TRBV30 and TRBJ2-7; perhaps TRBD2 as D (5 bases). Trimming left V 4 bases short and J 2 bases short, with 21 bases between. The germline CDR1 and CDR2 sequences are GTSNPN and SVGIG (reference sequence). The length of the CDR3 is 16 residues. CDR3 protein: CAWTLGSGRLPYEQYF. In DNA, the CDR3 is TGTGCCTGGACCCTGGGGAGCGGACGCCTGCCCTACGAGCAGTACTTC.

The CDR3 region is CAWSVGQAAGWYF. CDR3 DNA sequence: TGTGCCTGGAGTGTAGGACAGGCCGCCGGTTGGTACTTC. The rearrangement joins TRBV30 to TRBJ2-7; TRBD1 aligns across 7 bases. In germline, CDR1 is GTSNPN, CDR2 SVGIG (reference sequence). The CDR3 sequence is 13 residues long. The V and J ends lost 0 bases and 12 bases, in that order; junction bases with no gene match: 11.

The rearrangement links TRBV6-5 to TRBJ2-1; 9 bases are shared with TRBD1. Looked up from germline, CDR1 is MNHEY and CDR2 is SVGAGI. CDR3 length: 15 residues. With V trimmed by 5 bases and J by 2 bases, 4 bases remained unmatched. DNA for the CDR3: TGTGCCAGCAGTCCACAGGGGGCTACCTACAATGAGCAGTTCTTC. Protein: CASSPQGATYNEQFF.

The gene calls are TRBV5-1 and TRBJ2-5; D might be TRBD2 (5 bases). The CDR3 is made up of 15 amino acids. Germline loops: CDR1 SGHRS, CDR2 YFSETQ. Trimming took off 1 base at V and 2 bases at J, with 12 bases between the two ends. CDR3 nucleotide sequence: TGCGCCAGCAGCTTGATGGTCGGGGAACAAGAGACCCAGTACTTC. As protein: CASSLMVGEQETQYF.